This entry concerns a single T cell receptor (beta chain). Seattle's cohort entered during active infection and was followed longitudinally. Sequenced by immunoSEQ multiplex PCR; TCRdb stores in-frame clones only, minus some. The sample holds about 480,000 clones, about nine tenths seen once. Trimming pared 4 bases from V and 2 bases from J, leaving 4 bases between. This CDR3 is built from 12 residues. The germline V gene encodes CDR1 MNHEY and CDR2 SMNVEV (reference sequence). This specimen belongs to a study of blood T cell repertoires in COVID-19. Across the whole study: Italy, Spain and the United States were the sources of the convalescent and acute COVID-19 samples. T cells, B-cell-depleted T cells, or PBMCs supplied cDNA or gDNA.

The rearrangement links TRBV27 to TRBJ2-3; no clear D gene. The origin of this receptor is a woman between 50 and 59 years old with COVID-19, enrolled during active disease. What was sequenced was peripheral blood. In nucleotides, the CDR3 is TGTGCCAGCAGTTCCATCACAGATACGCAGTATTTT. Translating gives CASSSITDTQYF.